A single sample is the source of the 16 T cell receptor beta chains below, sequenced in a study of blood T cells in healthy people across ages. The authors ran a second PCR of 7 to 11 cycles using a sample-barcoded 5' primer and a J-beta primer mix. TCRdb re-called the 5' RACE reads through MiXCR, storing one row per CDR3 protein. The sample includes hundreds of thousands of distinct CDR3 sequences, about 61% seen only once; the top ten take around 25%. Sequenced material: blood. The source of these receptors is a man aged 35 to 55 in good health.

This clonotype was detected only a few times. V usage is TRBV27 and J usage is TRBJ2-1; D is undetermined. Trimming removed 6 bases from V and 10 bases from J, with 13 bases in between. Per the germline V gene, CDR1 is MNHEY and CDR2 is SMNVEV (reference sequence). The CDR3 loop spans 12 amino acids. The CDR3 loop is CASSPWVTEQFF. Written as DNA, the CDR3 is TGTGCCAGCAGCCCCTGGGTCACAGAGCAGTTCTTC.

CDR3 DNA: TGTGCCAGCAGTTACTTCGGGGCGGGGGAGACCCAGTACTTC. Protein product: CASSYFGAGETQYF. The gene calls are TRBV6-5 and TRBJ2-5; tentatively, D is TRBD2 (6 bases). This CDR3 is built from 14 residues. V lost 1 base to trimming and J lost 5 bases, with 11 bases between them. Germline V lookup: CDR1 MNHEY, CDR2 SVGAGI.

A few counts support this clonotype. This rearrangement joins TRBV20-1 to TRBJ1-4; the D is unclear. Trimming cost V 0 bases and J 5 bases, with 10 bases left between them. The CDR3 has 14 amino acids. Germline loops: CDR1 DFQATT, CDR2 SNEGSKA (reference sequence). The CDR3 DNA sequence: TGCAGTGCTAGAGATCCCCAACAGAATGAAAAACTGTTTTTT. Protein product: CSARDPQQNEKLFF.

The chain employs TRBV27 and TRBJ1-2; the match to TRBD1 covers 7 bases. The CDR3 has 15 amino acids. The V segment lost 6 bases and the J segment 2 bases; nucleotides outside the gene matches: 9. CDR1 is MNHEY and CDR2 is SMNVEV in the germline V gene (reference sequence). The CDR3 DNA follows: TGTGCCAGCAGACGACGACAGGGCACGAACTATGGCTACACCTTC. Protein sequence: CASRRRQGTNYGYTF.

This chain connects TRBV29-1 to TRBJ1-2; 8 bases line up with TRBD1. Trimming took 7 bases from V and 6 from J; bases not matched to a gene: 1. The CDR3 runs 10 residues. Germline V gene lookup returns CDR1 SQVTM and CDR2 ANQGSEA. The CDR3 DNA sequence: TGCAGCGCGACAGGGGATGGCTACACCTTC. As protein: CSATGDGYTF.

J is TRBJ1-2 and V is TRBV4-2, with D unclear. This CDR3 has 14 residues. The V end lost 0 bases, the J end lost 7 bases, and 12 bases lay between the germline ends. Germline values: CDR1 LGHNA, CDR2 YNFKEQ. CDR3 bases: TGTGCCAGCAGCCAAGACAGGTTGAGTAGTGGCTACACCTTC. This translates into CASSQDRLSSGYTF.

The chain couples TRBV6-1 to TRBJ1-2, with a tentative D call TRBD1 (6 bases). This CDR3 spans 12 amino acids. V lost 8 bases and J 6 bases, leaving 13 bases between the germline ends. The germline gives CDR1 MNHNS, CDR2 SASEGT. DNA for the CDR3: TGTGCCAGCTTCAACAGGGCGGATGGCTACACCTTC. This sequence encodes CASFNRADGYTF.

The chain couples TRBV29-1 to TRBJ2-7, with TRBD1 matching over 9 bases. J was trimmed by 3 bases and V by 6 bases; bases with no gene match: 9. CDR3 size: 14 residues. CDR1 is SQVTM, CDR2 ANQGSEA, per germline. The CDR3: CSVGDDRGFYEQYF. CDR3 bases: TGCAGCGTGGGAGACGACAGGGGGTTCTACGAGCAGTACTTC.

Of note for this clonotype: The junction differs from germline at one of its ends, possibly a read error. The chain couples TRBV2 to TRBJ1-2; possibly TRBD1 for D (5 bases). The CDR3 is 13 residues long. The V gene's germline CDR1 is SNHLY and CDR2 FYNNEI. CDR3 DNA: TGTGCCAGCAGTGGCGACAGAAACTACGGCTACACCTTC. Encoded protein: CASSGDRNYGYTF.

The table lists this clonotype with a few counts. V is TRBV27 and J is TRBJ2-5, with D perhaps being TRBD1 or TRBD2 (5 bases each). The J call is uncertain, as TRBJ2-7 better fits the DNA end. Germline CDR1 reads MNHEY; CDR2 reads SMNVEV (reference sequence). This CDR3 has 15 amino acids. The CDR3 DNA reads TGTGCCAGCAGTTTATTAGTTCGGGGCAGATACGAGCAGTACTTC. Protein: CASSLLVRGRYEQYF.

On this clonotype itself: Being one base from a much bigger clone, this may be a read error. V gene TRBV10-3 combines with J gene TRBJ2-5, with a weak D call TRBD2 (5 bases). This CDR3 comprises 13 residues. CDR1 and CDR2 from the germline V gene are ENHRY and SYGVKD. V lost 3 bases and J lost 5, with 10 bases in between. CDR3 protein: CAISEGLRETQYF. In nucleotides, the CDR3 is TGTGCCATCAGTGAAGGACTTAGGGAGACCCAGTACTTC.

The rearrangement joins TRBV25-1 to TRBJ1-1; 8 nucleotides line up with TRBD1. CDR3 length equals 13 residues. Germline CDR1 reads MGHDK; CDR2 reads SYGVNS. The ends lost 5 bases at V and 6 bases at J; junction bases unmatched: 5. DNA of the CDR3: TGTGCCAGCAGTCGACAGGGGATCGCTGAAGCTTTCTTT. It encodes CASSRQGIAEAFF.

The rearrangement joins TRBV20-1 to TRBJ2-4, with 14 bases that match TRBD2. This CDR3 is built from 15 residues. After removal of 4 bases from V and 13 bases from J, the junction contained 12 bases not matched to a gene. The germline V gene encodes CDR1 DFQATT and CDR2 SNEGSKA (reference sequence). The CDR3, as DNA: TGCAGTGCTATAAGACTAGCGGGGGGGGCCTATGAGCAGTACTTC. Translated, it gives CSAIRLAGGAYEQYF.

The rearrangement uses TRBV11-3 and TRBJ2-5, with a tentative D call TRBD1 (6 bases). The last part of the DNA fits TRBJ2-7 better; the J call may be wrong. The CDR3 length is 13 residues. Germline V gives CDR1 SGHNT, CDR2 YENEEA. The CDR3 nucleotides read TGTGCCAGCAGTCCGGGACACCGAGGCGAGCAGTACTTC. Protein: CASSPGHRGEQYF.

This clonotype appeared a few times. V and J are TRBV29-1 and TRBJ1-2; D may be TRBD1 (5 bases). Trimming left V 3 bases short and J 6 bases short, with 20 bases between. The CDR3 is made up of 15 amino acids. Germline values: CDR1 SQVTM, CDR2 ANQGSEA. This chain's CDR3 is CSVDVSRQRGDGYTF. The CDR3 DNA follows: TGCAGCGTTGACGTGTCCCGACAGAGGGGAGATGGCTACACCTTC.

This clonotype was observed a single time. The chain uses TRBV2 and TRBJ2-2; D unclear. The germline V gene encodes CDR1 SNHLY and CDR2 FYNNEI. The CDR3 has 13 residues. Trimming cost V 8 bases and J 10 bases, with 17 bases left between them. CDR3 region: CASAQAITPELFF. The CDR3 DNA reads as TGTGCCAGCGCACAAGCAATCACCCCGGAGCTGTTTTTT. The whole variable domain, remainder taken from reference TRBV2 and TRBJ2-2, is EPEVTQTPSHQVTQMGQEVILRCVPISNHLYFYWYRQILGQKVEFLVSFYNNEISEKSEIFDDQFSVERPDGSNFTLKIRSTKLEDSAMYFCASAQAITPELFFGEGSRLTVL.